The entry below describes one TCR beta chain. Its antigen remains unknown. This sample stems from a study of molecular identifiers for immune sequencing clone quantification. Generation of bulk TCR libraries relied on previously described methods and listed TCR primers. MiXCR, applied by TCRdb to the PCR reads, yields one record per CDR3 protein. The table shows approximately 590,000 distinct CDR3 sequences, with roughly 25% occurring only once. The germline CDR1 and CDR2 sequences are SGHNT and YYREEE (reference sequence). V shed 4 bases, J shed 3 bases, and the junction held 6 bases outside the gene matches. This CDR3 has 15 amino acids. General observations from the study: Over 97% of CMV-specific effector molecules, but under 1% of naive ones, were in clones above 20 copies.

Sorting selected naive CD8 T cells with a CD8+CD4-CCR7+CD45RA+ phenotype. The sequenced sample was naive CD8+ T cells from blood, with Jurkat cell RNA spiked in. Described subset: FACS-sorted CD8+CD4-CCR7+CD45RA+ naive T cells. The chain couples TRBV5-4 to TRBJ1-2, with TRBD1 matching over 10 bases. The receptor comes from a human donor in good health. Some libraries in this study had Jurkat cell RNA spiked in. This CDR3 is CASSGGTGAYYGYTF. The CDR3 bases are TGTGCCAGCAGCGGAGGGACAGGGGCTTACTATGGCTACACCTTC.